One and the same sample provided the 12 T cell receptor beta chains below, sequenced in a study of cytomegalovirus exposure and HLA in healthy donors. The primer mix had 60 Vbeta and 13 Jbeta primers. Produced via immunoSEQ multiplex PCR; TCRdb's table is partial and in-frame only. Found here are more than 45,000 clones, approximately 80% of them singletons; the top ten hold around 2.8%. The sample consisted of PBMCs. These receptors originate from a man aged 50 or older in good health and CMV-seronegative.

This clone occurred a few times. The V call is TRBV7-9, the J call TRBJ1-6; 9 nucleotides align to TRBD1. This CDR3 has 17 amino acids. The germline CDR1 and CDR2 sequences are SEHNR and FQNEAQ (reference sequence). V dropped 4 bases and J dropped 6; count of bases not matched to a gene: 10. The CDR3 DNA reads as TGTGCCAGCAGCTATCCGGGACAGGGTGTACGTAATTCACCCCTCCACTTT. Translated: CASSYPGQGVRNSPLHF. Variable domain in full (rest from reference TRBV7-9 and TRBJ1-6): DTGVSQNPRHKITKRGQNVTFRCDPISEHNRLYWYRQTLGQGPEFLTYFQNEAQLEKSRLLSDRFSAERPKGSFSTLEIQRTEQGDSAMYLCASSYPGQGVRNSPLHFGNGTRLTVT.

Here the CDR3 DNA reads TGTGCCAGCAGCGTAGGGACTAGCAACAATGAGCAGTTCTTC. It is translated as CASSVGTSNNEQFF. This rearrangement joins TRBV9 to TRBJ2-1; 8 nucleotides align to TRBD2. This CDR3 region has 14 residues. The trim removed 0 bases at V and 5 bases at J, leaving 1 base unmatched. Per germline, CDR1 SGDLS and CDR2 YYNGEE.

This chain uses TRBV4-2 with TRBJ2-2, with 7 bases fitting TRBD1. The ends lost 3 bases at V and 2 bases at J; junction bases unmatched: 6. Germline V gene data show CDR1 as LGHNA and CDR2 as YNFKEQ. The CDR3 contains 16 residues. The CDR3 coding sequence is TGTGCCAGCAGCCAGCCCCGGGACAGCAACACCGGGGAGCTGTTTTTT. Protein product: CASSQPRDSNTGELFF.

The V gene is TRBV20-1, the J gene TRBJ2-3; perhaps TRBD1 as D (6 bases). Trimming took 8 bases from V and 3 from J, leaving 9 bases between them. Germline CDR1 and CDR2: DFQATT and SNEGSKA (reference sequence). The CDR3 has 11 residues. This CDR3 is CSRQVTDTQYF. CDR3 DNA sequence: TGCAGTCGACAGGTTACAGATACGCAGTATTTT.

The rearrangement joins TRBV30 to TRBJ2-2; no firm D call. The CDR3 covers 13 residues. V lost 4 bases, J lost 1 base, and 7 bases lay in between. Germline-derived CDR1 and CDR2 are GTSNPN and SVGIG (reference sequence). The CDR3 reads CAWINGNTGELFF. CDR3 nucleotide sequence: TGTGCCTGGATCAACGGGAACACCGGGGAGCTGTTTTTT.

As DNA, the CDR3 is TGTGCCAGCAGTGACCCGGGGTATGAACAGAAAGAGACCCAGTACTTC. Its translation is CASSDPGYEQKETQYF. This chain links TRBV6-4 with TRBJ2-5; the D gene is possibly TRBD2 (5 bases). Germline CDR1 MRHNA, CDR2 SNTAGT. The CDR3 consists of 16 residues. Trimming pared 2 bases from V and 3 bases from J, leaving 16 bases between.

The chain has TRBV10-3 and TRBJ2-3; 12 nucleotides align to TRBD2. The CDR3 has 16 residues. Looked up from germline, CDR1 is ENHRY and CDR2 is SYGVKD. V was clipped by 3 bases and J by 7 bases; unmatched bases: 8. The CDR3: CAISDPSGGARNTQYF. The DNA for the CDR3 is TGTGCCATCAGTGATCCTAGCGGGGGGGCGAGGAATACGCAGTATTTT.

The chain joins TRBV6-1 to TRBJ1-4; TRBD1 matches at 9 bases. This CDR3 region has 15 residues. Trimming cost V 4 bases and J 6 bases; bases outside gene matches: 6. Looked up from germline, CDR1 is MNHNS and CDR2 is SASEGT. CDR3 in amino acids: CASSASTGGDEKLFF. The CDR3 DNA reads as TGTGCCAGCAGTGCTTCGACAGGGGGGGATGAAAAACTGTTTTTT.

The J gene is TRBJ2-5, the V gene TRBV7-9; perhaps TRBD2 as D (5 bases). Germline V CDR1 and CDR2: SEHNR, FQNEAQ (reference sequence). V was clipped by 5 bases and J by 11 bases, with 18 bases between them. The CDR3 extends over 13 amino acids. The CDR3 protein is CASSASSAGEQYF. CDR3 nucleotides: TGTGCCAGCAGCGCTAGCTCAGCTGGTGAGCAGTACTTC.

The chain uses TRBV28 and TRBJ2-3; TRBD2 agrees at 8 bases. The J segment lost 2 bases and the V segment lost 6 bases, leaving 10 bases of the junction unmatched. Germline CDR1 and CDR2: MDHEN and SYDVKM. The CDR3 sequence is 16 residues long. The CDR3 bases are TGTGCCAGCAGCTTAAACCAGCGGGGGCCCACAGATACGCAGTATTTT. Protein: CASSLNQRGPTDTQYF.

As DNA, the CDR3 is TGTGCCAGCACCGGACAGAGGGGGGAGACCCAGTACTTC. Translating it yields CASTGQRGETQYF. The chain links TRBV2 to TRBJ2-5, with a weak D call TRBD1 (6 bases). V dropped 7 bases and J dropped 5 bases, with 14 bases sitting between them. CDR3 size: 13 residues. The V gene's germline CDR1 is SNHLY and CDR2 FYNNEI. Together with reference TRBV2 and TRBJ2-5, the CDR3 gives the full variable domain: EPEVTQTPSHQVTQMGQEVILRCVPISNHLYFYWYRQILGQKVEFLVSFYNNEISEKSEIFDDQFSVERPDGSNFTLKIRSTKLEDSAMYFCASTGQRGETQYFGPGTRLLVL.

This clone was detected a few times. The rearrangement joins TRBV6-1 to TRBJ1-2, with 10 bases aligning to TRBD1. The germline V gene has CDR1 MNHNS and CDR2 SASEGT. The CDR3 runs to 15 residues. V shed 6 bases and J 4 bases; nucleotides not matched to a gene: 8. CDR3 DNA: TGTGCCAGCAGAGCAGGACAGGGGGGGGGCTATGGCTACACCTTC. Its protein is CASRAGQGGGYGYTF.